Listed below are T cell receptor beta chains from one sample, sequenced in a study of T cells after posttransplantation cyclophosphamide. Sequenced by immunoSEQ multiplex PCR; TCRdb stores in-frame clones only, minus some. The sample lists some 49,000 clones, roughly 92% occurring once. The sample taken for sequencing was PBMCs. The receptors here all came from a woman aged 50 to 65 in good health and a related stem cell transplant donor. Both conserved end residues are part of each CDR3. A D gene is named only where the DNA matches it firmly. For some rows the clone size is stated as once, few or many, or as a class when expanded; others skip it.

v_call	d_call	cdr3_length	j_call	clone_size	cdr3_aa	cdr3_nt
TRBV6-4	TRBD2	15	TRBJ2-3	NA	CASSTLSGGEDTQYF	TGTGCCAGCAGTACACTTAGCGGGGGGGAAGATACGCAGTATTTT
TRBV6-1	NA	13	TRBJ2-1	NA	CASSLSSYNEQFF	TGTGCCAGCAGTCTGAGCTCCTACAATGAGCAGTTCTTC
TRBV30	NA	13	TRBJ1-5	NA	CAWSVQGQGPQHF	TGTGCCTGGAGTGTACAGGGACAAGGGCCCCAGCATTTT
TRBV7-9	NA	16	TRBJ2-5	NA	CASSLASARGGETQYF	TGTGCCAGCAGCTTAGCCAGCGCACGAGGAGGGGAGACCCAGTACTTC
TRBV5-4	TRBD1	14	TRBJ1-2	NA	CASSLGQGAGGYTF	TGTGCCAGCAGCTTGGGACAGGGGGCCGGTGGCTACACCTTC
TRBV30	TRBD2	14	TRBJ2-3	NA	CAWRLAGSTDTQYF	TGTGCCTGGAGGCTAGCGGGAAGCACAGATACGCAGTATTTT
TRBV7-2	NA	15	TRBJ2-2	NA	CASSLVVRSGGELFF	TGTGCCAGCAGCTTAGTTGTACGCTCGGGCGGGGAGCTGTTTTTT
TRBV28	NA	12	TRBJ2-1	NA	CASNPPDNEQFF	TGTGCCAGCAACCCCCCGGACAATGAGCAGTTCTTC
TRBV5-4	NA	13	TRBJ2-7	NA	CASSRQGIYEQYF	TGTGCCAGCAGCCGTCAGGGGATCTACGAGCAGTACTTC
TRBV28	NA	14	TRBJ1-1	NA	CASSLSEGDTEAFF	TGTGCCAGCAGTCTATCTGAAGGAGACACTGAAGCTTTCTTT
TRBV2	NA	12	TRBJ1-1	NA	CASSESRGEAFF	TGTGCCAGCAGTGAGTCTAGGGGTGAAGCTTTCTTT
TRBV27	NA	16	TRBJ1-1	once	CASSLQTPREGTEAFF	TGTGCCAGCAGTTTACAAACACCCCGGGAAGGGACTGAAGCTTTCTTT
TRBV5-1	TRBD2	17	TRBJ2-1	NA	CASSSLEGSGRVGEQFF	TGCGCCAGCAGCTCCCTAGAGGGTAGCGGGAGGGTCGGCGAGCAGTTCTTC
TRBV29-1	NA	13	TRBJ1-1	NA	CSTSTEVNTEAFF	TGCAGCACCTCGACAGAGGTGAACACTGAAGCTTTCTTT
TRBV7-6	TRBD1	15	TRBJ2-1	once	CASSPRDRAYNEQFF	TGTGCCAGCAGCCCCCGGGACAGGGCTTACAATGAGCAGTTCTTC
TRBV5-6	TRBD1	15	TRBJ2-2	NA	CASSLTGGDTGELFF	TGTGCCAGCAGCCTTACAGGGGGTGACACCGGGGAGCTGTTTTTT
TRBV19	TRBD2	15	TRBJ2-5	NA	CASSPSLAGEETQYF	TGTGCCAGTAGTCCCTCACTAGCGGGAGAGGAGACCCAGTACTTC
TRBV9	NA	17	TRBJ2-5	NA	CASSVDPSGTKKETQYF	TGTGCCAGCAGCGTAGATCCAAGCGGGACAAAAAAAGAGACCCAGTACTTC
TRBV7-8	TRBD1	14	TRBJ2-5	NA	CASSLPGQAETQYF	TGTGCCAGCAGCTTGCCGGGACAGGCAGAGACCCAGTACTTC
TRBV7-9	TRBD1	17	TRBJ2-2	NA	CASSFRRTGSNTGELFF	TGTGCCAGCAGCTTTAGGCGGACAGGTTCGAACACCGGGGAGCTGTTTTTT
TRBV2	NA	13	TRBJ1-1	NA	CASCRQAPLEAFF	TGTGCCAGCTGCCGCCAGGCGCCCCTTGAAGCTTTCTTT
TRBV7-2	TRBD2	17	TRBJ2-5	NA	CASSLRLAGASQETQYF	TGTGCCAGCAGCTTACGGCTAGCGGGGGCATCACAAGAGACCCAGTACTTC
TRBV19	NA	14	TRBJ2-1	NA	CASSIAGLYNEQFF	TGTGCCAGTAGTATAGCTGGACTCTACAATGAGCAGTTCTTC